The 19 T cell receptor beta chains presented below share a single source sample, sequenced in a study of blood T cell repertoires in COVID-19 (dated by TCRdb to the early 2020s). The library came from the immunoSEQ multiplex PCR assay. TCRdb limited this immuneACCESS table to in-frame rearrangements with V and J called. A share of clones is missing; checked studies link under half to unresolved V genes, and the rest is unexplained. Here the sample has about 110,000 clones; approximately 85% occur a single time. The ten largest account for 7.9% of the sample. The sample consisted of peripheral blood. The receptors were gathered from a man aged 65-85 years with acute or convalescent COVID-19.

This clone was found a few times. The rearrangement uses TRBV5-8 and TRBJ1-5; 7 positions agree with TRBD1. The germline gives CDR1 SGHTS, CDR2 YDEGEE. Trimming cost V 5 bases and J 6 bases; bases outside gene matches: 5. This CDR3 is built from 13 residues. The CDR3 here is CASRATGIQPQHF. The CDR3 DNA reads TGTGCCAGCAGGGCGACAGGGATTCAGCCCCAGCATTTT.

The J gene is TRBJ2-2, the V gene TRBV5-1, with D perhaps TRBD1 (6 bases). CDR1 SGHRS and CDR2 YFSETQ come from the germline V gene. The V end lost 0 bases, the J end lost 6 bases, and 12 bases lay between the germline ends. This CDR3 region has 15 residues. CDR3 sequence: CASSLESGAPGELFF. CDR3 nucleotides: TGCGCCAGCAGCTTGGAATCAGGGGCGCCCGGGGAGCTGTTTTTT.

This chain links TRBV11-3 with TRBJ2-5, with D tentatively TRBD2 (7 bases). Germline V CDR1 and CDR2: SGHNT, YENEEA. The CDR3 is 16 amino acids. V lost 5 bases, J lost 5 bases, and 21 bases lay in between. DNA of the CDR3: TGTGCCAGCAGCGAATATTATACGGGGGGCGGGGAGACCCAGTACTTC. Translated: CASSEYYTGGGETQYF. Full variable domain (remainder filled in from reference TRBV11-3 and TRBJ2-5): EAGVVQSPRYKIIEKKQPVAFWCNPISGHNTLYWYLQNLGQGPELLIRYENEEAVDDSQLPKDRFSAERLKGVDSTLKIQPAELGDSAVYLCASSEYYTGGGETQYFGPGTRLLVL.

CDR3 sequence reads: CSAGHISPLHF. The DNA for the CDR3 is TGCAGTGCTGGACACATTTCACCCCTCCACTTT. The rearrangement uses TRBV20-1 and TRBJ1-6, with D perhaps matching TRBD1 (5 bases). This CDR3 is 11 amino acids long. Germline loops: CDR1 DFQATT, CDR2 SNEGSKA (reference sequence). The germline V and J ends were trimmed by 5 bases and 9 bases, with 8 bases remaining between them.

The chain recombines TRBV11-1 with TRBJ2-3; D unclear. V dropped 4 bases and J dropped 1 base, with 6 bases sitting between them. The CDR3 extends over 13 amino acids. CDR1 and CDR2 (germline): SGHAT, FQDESV (reference sequence). The CDR3 is CASSSFGTDTQYF. The CDR3 bases are TGTGCCAGCAGCTCTTTTGGCACAGATACGCAGTATTTT.

The rearrangement links TRBV19 to TRBJ2-6; D uncertain. Germline CDR1 reads LNHDA; CDR2 reads SQIVND (reference sequence). The CDR3 contains 13 residues. V shed 5 bases and J shed 2 bases, with 4 bases lying between them. CDR3 nucleotides: TGTGCCAGTAGTTCTACTGGGGCCAACGTCCTGACTTTC. Encoded protein: CASSSTGANVLTF. Filled out from reference TRBV19 and TRBJ2-6, the complete variable domain reads DGGITQSPKYLFRKEGQNVTLSCEQNLNHDAMYWYRQDPGQGLRLIYYSQIVNDFQKGDIAEGYSVSREKKESFPLTVTSAQKNPTAFYLCASSSTGANVLTFGAGSRLTVL.

The V call is TRBV5-4, the J call TRBJ2-5; D is perhaps TRBD1 (7 bases). Trimming took 5 bases from V and 3 from J, leaving 11 bases between them. Germline lookup yields CDR1 SGHNT and CDR2 YYREEE (reference sequence). The CDR3 runs to 13 residues. The CDR3 DNA reads TGTGCCAGCAGGCGGGACAGCGAAGAGACCCAGTACTTC. Amino acids: CASRRDSEETQYF.

A few counts support this clone. The chain couples TRBV10-3 to TRBJ1-1, with D tentatively TRBD1 (5 bases). The germline V gene has CDR1 ENHRY and CDR2 SYGVKD. The CDR3 has 14 amino acids. Trimming removed 4 bases from V and 1 base from J, with 10 bases in between. DNA for the CDR3: TGTGCCATCAGTGGGGGCGGAACGAACACTGAAGCTTTCTTT. Amino acid sequence: CAISGGGTNTEAFF.

The chain links TRBV2 to TRBJ1-5; no clear D gene. This CDR3 contains 14 residues. Trimming pared 8 bases from V and 3 bases from J, leaving 14 bases between. From germline, CDR1 is SNHLY and CDR2 FYNNEI. CDR3 loop: CASSDNRDNQPQHF. The CDR3 bases are TGTGCCAGCTCGGATAACAGAGACAATCAGCCCCAGCATTTT. Together with reference TRBV2 and TRBJ1-5, the CDR3 gives the full variable domain: EPEVTQTPSHQVTQMGQEVILRCVPISNHLYFYWYRQILGQKVEFLVSFYNNEISEKSEIFDDQFSVERPDGSNFTLKIRSTKLEDSAMYFCASSDNRDNQPQHFGDGTRLSIL.

On this clone: An end of the junction differs from the germline gene, which may be a read error. The chain is built from TRBV6-1 and TRBJ2-7; D gene unclear. CDR3 size: 15 residues. Looked up from germline, CDR1 is MNHNS and CDR2 is SASEGT. The CDR3, as DNA: TGTGCCAGCAGGGAAGGCGGAATTGACTCCTACGAGCAGTACTTC. Its protein is CASREGGIDSYEQYF.

This sequence joins TRBV28 and TRBJ2-7, with a weak D call TRBD2 (6 bases). The germline V and J ends were trimmed by 6 bases and 6 bases, with 18 bases remaining between them. The CDR3 consists of 14 residues. CDR1 and CDR2 (germline): MDHEN, SYDVKM. CDR3 region: CASRDYSSSGEQYF. The CDR3 DNA follows: TGTGCCAGCAGGGACTATTCCTCCTCAGGCGAGCAGTACTTC. Together with reference TRBV28 and TRBJ2-7, the CDR3 gives the full variable domain: DVKVTQSSRYLVKRTGEKVFLECVQDMDHENMFWYRQDPGLGLRLIYFSYDVKMKEKGDIPEGYSVSREKKERFSLILESASTNQTSMYLCASRDYSSSGEQYFGPGTRLTVT.

The chain uses TRBV5-4 and TRBJ1-4, with TRBD1 matching over 8 bases. Germline V lookup: CDR1 SGHNT, CDR2 YYREEE (reference sequence). This CDR3 has 14 residues. With 4 bases clipped from V and 7 bases from J, the junction kept 6 bases outside the gene matches. Written as DNA, the CDR3 is TGTGCCAGCAGCCAAGGGACAGGCGGTGAAAAACTGTTTTTT. It specifies CASSQGTGGEKLFF.

The CDR3 region has the DNA TGTGCCAAGACTAGCGGCTCCTACAATGAGCAGTTCTTC. Translated, it gives CAKTSGSYNEQFF. The chain links TRBV6-4 to TRBJ2-1; 9 positions agree with TRBD2. J lost 0 bases, V lost 10 bases, and 1 base had no gene match. The CDR3 loop spans 13 amino acids. Germline V gene sequence: CDR1 MRHNA, CDR2 SNTAGT.

V is TRBV12-3 or TRBV12-4 and J is TRBJ1-5; 7 nucleotides line up with TRBD1. This CDR3 has 13 amino acids. J was trimmed by 4 bases and V by 6 bases; bases with no gene match: 3. CDR3 coding DNA: TGTGCCAGCAGATCGGGACAGAATCAGCCCCAGCATTTT. It specifies CASRSGQNQPQHF.

The CDR3 spells CASSSQGAANYGYTF. The CDR3 DNA is TGTGCCAGCAGTTCCCAGGGGGCCGCGAACTATGGCTACACCTTC. The V call is TRBV28, the J call TRBJ1-2; 8 bases fit TRBD1. V dropped 4 bases and J dropped 2; count of bases not matched to a gene: 6. The CDR3 is 15 residues long. Germline values: CDR1 MDHEN, CDR2 SYDVKM.

This chain uses TRBV16 with TRBJ1-1, with TRBD1 as a possible D gene (5 bases). The CDR3 contains 15 residues. Germline V gives CDR1 KGHSY, CDR2 FQNENV. V lost 0 bases and J 0 bases, leaving 8 bases between the germline ends. The CDR3 reads CASSQSSGLNTEAFF. Written as DNA, the CDR3 is TGTGCCAGCAGCCAATCGTCAGGGTTGAACACTGAAGCTTTCTTT. The full variable domain, in which reference TRBV16 and TRBJ1-1 provide the parts outside the CDR3, is GEEVAQTPKHLVRGEGQKAKLYCAPIKGHSYVFWYQQVLKNEFKFLISFQNENVFDETGMPKERFSAKCLPNSPCSLEIQATKLEDSAVYFCASSQSSGLNTEAFFGQGTRLTVV.

The rearrangement joins TRBV13 to TRBJ1-5; D perhaps matches TRBD1 (5 bases). V was clipped by 2 bases and J by 4 bases, with 9 bases between them. The CDR3 length is 14 residues. The germline V gene encodes CDR1 PRHDT and CDR2 FYEKMQ (reference sequence). The CDR3 DNA follows: TGTGCCAGCAGCTTAAAGGGGTTAAATCAGCCCCAGCATTTT. The encoded protein is CASSLKGLNQPQHF. The full variable domain, its missing parts supplied by reference TRBV13 and TRBJ1-5, is AAGVIQSPRHLIKEKRETATLKCYPIPRHDTVYWYQQGPGQDPQFLISFYEKMQSDKGSIPDRFSAQQFSDYHSELNMSSLELGDSALYFCASSLKGLNQPQHFGDGTRLSIL.

This clone showed up just once. The chain carries TRBV9 and TRBJ2-7, with 7 bases lining up with TRBD2. The CDR3 covers 13 residues. In germline, CDR1 is SGDLS, CDR2 YYNGEE. V was pared by 0 bases and J by 5 bases, with 2 bases of the junction left unmatched. This chain's CDR3 is CASSVGGSNEQYF. As DNA, the CDR3 is TGTGCCAGCAGCGTAGGCGGGAGTAACGAGCAGTACTTC.

The V call is TRBV27, the J call TRBJ1-5; D is possibly TRBD1 (5 bases). There are 14 residues in the CDR3. V lost 3 bases and J 7 bases, leaving 13 bases between the germline ends. CDR1 MNHEY and CDR2 SMNVEV come from the germline V gene (reference sequence). Here the CDR3 DNA reads TGTGCCAGCAGTTTCCAAGCAGGGAACCAGCCCCAGCATTTT. Protein product: CASSFQAGNQPQHF.